Given below is one T cell receptor beta chain in context. The target antigen is unknown. This record comes from a study of PD-1 blockade in classical Hodgkin lymphoma. There was relapse after autologous stem cell transplantation in every patient, and there was variation in brentuximab vedotin exposure. Patients had relapsed/refractory classical Hodgkin lymphoma with complete response, partial response or progressive disease as best response. TCRdb's copy holds only in-frame clones and misses some; the assay was immunoSEQ multiplex PCR. Here the sample spans over 85,000 clones, about four fifths being singletons. Germline loops: CDR1 MDHEN, CDR2 SYDVKM. This CDR3 spans 15 amino acids. V dropped 5 bases and J dropped 4 bases, with 17 bases sitting between them. Study-wide findings and caveats: Patients who responded completely had about the same baseline diversity as newly diagnosed patients.

The chain employs TRBV28 and TRBJ1-2, with D tentatively TRBD1 (6 bases). The sample in question was peripheral blood mononuclear cells (PBMCs), obtained before the second cycle of nivolumab. This TCR was recovered from a human donor with classical Hodgkin lymphoma. CDR3 loop: CASSPAPTGAYGYTF. CDR3 bases: TGTGCCAGCAGTCCGGCCCCGACGGGGGCCTATGGCTACACCTTC.